The 15 T cell receptor beta chains in this list originate from one sample, sequenced in a study of blood T cell repertoires in COVID-19. Here immunoSEQ multiplex PCR was the method, and the copy in TCRdb shows in-frame clones only, minus some. The sample has a few hundred thousand clones, approximately 80% seen once. Sequenced sample: peripheral blood. All receptors derive from a woman aged 18-29 years with acute or convalescent COVID-19.

This clone appeared a few times. V and J are TRBV29-1 and TRBJ1-5; TRBD1 matches 11 bases. Losses at the gene ends were 4 bases for V and 0 bases for J; bases not matched to a gene: 2. This CDR3 is 15 amino acids long. Germline CDR1 SQVTM, CDR2 ANQGSEA. The chain's CDR3 is CSVAGTGGSNQPQHF. CDR3 nucleotide sequence: TGCAGCGTTGCCGGGACAGGGGGTAGCAATCAGCCCCAGCATTTT.

The rearrangement links TRBV29-1 to TRBJ2-5, with a weak D call TRBD2 (6 bases). CDR1 and CDR2 from the germline V gene are SQVTM and ANQGSEA. V lost 8 bases and J lost 5, with 18 bases in between. This CDR3 region has 13 residues. The chain's CDR3 is CSLRGVSVETQYF. In DNA, the CDR3 is TGCAGCCTCCGCGGGGTGTCCGTCGAGACCCAGTACTTC.

The V and J genes are TRBV6-4 and TRBJ1-1, with 7 bases that match TRBD1. The V gene's germline CDR1 is MRHNA and CDR2 SNTAGT. With V trimmed by 6 bases and J by 5 bases, 9 bases remained unmatched. The CDR3 extends over 14 amino acids. CDR3 bases: TGTGCCAGCAGGATGAACAGGGGAGTTACTGAAGCTTTCTTT. As protein: CASRMNRGVTEAFF.

This clone was observed a single time. The rearrangement uses TRBV5-4 and TRBJ2-1, with D unclear. This CDR3 contains 13 residues. V was trimmed by 5 bases and J by 2 bases, leaving 8 bases between them. The germline V gene has CDR1 SGHNT and CDR2 YYREEE (reference sequence). CDR3: CASSLPTYNEQFF. CDR3 sequence (DNA): TGTGCCAGCAGTCTACCAACCTACAATGAGCAGTTCTTC.

CDR3 loop: CASSLQGVGLYEQYF. DNA for the CDR3: TGTGCCAGTAGTTTACAGGGGGTCGGGCTGTACGAGCAGTACTTC. V usage is TRBV19 and J usage is TRBJ2-7; 8 nucleotides align to TRBD1. This CDR3 has 15 amino acids. V shed 5 bases and J 4 bases; nucleotides not matched to a gene: 10. In germline, CDR1 is LNHDA, CDR2 SQIVND (reference sequence).

The DNA of the CDR3 is TGCAGCGTATGGACAGACATGAACACTGAAGCTTTCTTT. It translates to CSVWTDMNTEAFF. The gene calls are TRBV29-1 and TRBJ1-1, with TRBD1 as a possible D gene (6 bases). CDR1 SQVTM and CDR2 ANQGSEA come from the germline V gene. V was pared by 6 bases and J by 0 bases, with 11 bases between. The CDR3 contains 13 residues.

J is TRBJ2-1 and V is TRBV5-6; TRBD2 agrees at 10 bases. The CDR3 has 15 residues. Germline assignment: CDR1 SGHDT and CDR2 YYEEEE. J was trimmed by 4 bases and V by 7 bases; bases with no gene match: 8. The CDR3 nucleotides are TGTGCCAGCTGCCAATGGACTAGCGGATACAATGAGCAGTTCTTC. Protein: CASCQWTSGYNEQFF.

This clone has only one observation. This chain links TRBV24-1 with TRBJ2-5, with 8 bases fitting TRBD1. This CDR3 comprises 15 residues. Germline lookup yields CDR1 KGHDR and CDR2 SFDVKD. The V segment lost 4 bases and the J segment 6 bases; nucleotides outside the gene matches: 9. CDR3 sequence (DNA): TGTGCCACCAGTGACGGCAGGGGGCGTGGGAAGACCCAGTACTTC. It translates to CATSDGRGRGKTQYF.

This clone has only a few counts. The chain links TRBV9 to TRBJ1-2; D remains unclear. CDR1 SGDLS and CDR2 YYNGEE come from the germline V gene. The CDR3 has 13 amino acids. Trimming cost V 3 bases and J 4 bases, with 10 bases left between them. The CDR3 spells CASSGGQRYGYTF. For the CDR3, the DNA is TGTGCCAGCAGCGGTGGCCAGCGCTATGGCTACACCTTC.

The V gene is TRBV27, the J gene TRBJ2-2; D may be TRBD2 (5 bases). CDR3 length: 16 residues. Looked up from germline, CDR1 is MNHEY and CDR2 is SMNVEV (reference sequence). V lost 6 bases and J lost 2, with 16 bases in between. The CDR3 DNA reads as TGTGCCAGCAGACAAACGGACTGGAGAAACACCGGGGAGCTGTTTTTT. It is translated as CASRQTDWRNTGELFF.

The chain couples TRBV7-9 to TRBJ2-1, with 11 bases identical to TRBD1. This CDR3 has 16 residues. Per the germline V gene, CDR1 is SEHNR and CDR2 is FQNEAQ (reference sequence). With V trimmed by 5 bases and J by 6 bases, 9 bases remained unmatched. This chain's CDR3 is CASSHNLGQGVNEQFF. The CDR3 nucleotides are TGTGCCAGCAGCCACAACCTGGGACAGGGGGTCAATGAGCAGTTCTTC.

V is TRBV6-5 and J is TRBJ1-5, with TRBD1 identical over 9 bases. Germline CDR1 is MNHEY and CDR2 is SVGAGI. V was pared by 8 bases and J by 6 bases, with 5 bases of the junction left unmatched. This CDR3 is built from 13 residues. The CDR3 coding sequence is TGTGCCAGCTTACAGGGGGCGGGTCAGCCCCAGCATTTT. Translation: CASLQGAGQPQHF.

This rearrangement joins TRBV3-1 (or the pseudogene TRBV3-2) to TRBJ2-5; perhaps TRBD2 as D (6 bases). The CDR3 totals 16 residues. V gave up 4 bases and J gave up 5 bases, with 20 bases separating them. From germline, CDR1 is LGHDT and CDR2 YNNKEL (reference sequence). The CDR3 DNA is TGTGCCAGCAGCCCCATTCGGTCCTGGGGGGTGGAGACCCAGTACTTC. This translates into CASSPIRSWGVETQYF.

V and J are TRBV6-2 or TRBV6-3 and TRBJ2-3, with 10 nucleotides matching TRBD2. V lost 2 bases and J lost 1; bases outside the gene matches: 3. This CDR3 is built from 16 residues. Germline V gene sequence: CDR1 MNHEY, CDR2 SVGEGT. CDR3 coding DNA: TGTGCCAGCAGTTACACAGCGGGAGGGGGCACAGATACGCAGTATTTT. Translated: CASSYTAGGGTDTQYF.

CDR3 DNA sequence: TGTGCCAGCAGTGTACAGGGGGAGCCCTACGAGCAGTACTTC. Translating gives CASSVQGEPYEQYF. The V call is TRBV27, the J call TRBJ2-7, with 8 bases fitting TRBD1. Germline loops: CDR1 MNHEY, CDR2 SMNVEV (reference sequence). The CDR3 is 14 amino acids. V shed 5 bases and J 2 bases; nucleotides not matched to a gene: 5.